This TCR beta chain appears in the sequencing data of a study of radiotherapy plus CTLA-4 blockade in lung cancer. Study details: Of all patients, more than 15% responded objectively and approximately 30% showed disease control. Study-wide results and caveats: Early blood T cell clone dynamics, with interferon-beta, were reported to best predict response. Peripheral blood showed expansion of tumor-derived TCR clones after radiotherapy and ipilimumab.

The V end was cut by 7 bases, the J end by 2 bases, with 18 bases between. This CDR3 comprises 15 residues. CDR1 and CDR2 (germline): SGHKS, YYEKEE (reference sequence). CTLA-4 blockade using ipilimumab, together with focal radiation, was received by patients with chemo-refractory metastatic non-small-cell lung cancer. Comment on this clone: Its antigen is unknown.

Assay: immunoSEQ multiplex PCR; the TCRdb copy retains only in-frame clones and omits some. The sample consists of about 59,000 clones, approximately 84% of them appearing once. The chain employs TRBV5-5 and TRBJ1-1; D gene ambiguous. The sample here was peripheral blood, taken from a patient treated with radiotherapy plus ipilimumab. This clonotype was obtained from a human donor with non-small cell lung cancer whose response to radiotherapy plus ipilimumab could not be evaluated. This CDR3 reads CASLAFHGINTEAFF. Written as DNA, the CDR3 is TGTGCCAGCCTAGCTTTCCACGGAATTAACACTGAAGCTTTCTTT.